The following is a T cell receptor beta chain sequence with its context. The antigen remains unidentified. Measured with immunoSEQ multiplex PCR; TCRdb has only the in-frame clones, and not every one. Listed for the sample are about 39,000 clones, none seen a single time. On the day of bone marrow donation, the related graft donor provided peripheral blood. These data belong to a study of T cells after posttransplantation cyclophosphamide. Notes on the study in general: Later blood repertoires were often dominated by clones from the donor CD8+ memory compartment. Recipient CMV seropositivity and CMV reactivation strongly tracked TRB clonality. Tissue-infiltrating T cells from skin or gut overlapped little with blood T cells.

The sequence was collected from a woman aged 50 to 60 in good health and a related stem cell transplant donor. Sequenced material: PBMCs.

The CDR3 nucleotides are TGTGCCAGCAGGGGGCAGAACACTGAAGCTTTCTTT. Residues: CASRGQNTEAFF. This chain links TRBV6-5 with TRBJ1-1, with TRBD1 as a possible D gene (5 bases). V lost 6 bases and J 1 base, leaving 6 bases between the germline ends. Germline CDR1 and CDR2: MNHEY and SVGAGI. CDR3 length equals 12 residues.